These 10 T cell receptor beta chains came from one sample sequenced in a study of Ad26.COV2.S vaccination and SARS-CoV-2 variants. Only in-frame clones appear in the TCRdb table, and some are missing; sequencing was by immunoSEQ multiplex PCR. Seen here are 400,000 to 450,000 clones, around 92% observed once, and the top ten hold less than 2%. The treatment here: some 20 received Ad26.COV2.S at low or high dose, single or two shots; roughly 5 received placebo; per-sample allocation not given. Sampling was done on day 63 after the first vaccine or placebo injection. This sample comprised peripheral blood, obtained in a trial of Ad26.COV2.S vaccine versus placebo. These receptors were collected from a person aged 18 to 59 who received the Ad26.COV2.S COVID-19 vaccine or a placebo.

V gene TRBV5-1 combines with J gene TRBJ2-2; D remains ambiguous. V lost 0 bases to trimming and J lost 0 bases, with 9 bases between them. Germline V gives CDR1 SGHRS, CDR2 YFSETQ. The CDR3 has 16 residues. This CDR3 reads CASSLAQTANTGELFF. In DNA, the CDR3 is TGCGCCAGCAGCTTGGCCCAAACCGCGAACACCGGGGAGCTGTTTTTT. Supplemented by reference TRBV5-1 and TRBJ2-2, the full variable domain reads KAGVTQTPRYLIKTRGQQVTLSCSPISGHRSVSWYQQTPGQGLQFLFEYFSETQRNKGNFPGRFSGRQFSNSRSEMNVSTLELGDSALYLCASSLAQTANTGELFFGEGSRLTVL.

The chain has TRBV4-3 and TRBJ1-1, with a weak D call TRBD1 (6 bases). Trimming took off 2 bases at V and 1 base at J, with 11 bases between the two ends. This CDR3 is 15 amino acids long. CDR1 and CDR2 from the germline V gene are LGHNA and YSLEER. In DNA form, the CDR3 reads TGCGCCAGCAGCCAACAGCAGGGGCCGAACACTGAAGCTTTCTTT. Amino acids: CASSQQQGPNTEAFF.

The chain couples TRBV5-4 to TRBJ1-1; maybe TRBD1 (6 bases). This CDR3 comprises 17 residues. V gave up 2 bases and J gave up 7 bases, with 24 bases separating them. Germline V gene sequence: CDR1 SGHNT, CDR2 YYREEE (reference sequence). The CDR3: CASSFNFGRGLANEAFF. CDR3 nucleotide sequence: TGTGCCAGCAGCTTTAATTTTGGCAGGGGACTGGCAAATGAAGCTTTCTTT.

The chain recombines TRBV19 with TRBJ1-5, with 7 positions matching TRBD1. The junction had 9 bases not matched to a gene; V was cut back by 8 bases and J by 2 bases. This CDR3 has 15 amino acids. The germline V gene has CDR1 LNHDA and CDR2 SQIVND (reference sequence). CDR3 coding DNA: TGTGCCAGTTCATACAGGGGCCTTGGCAATCAGCCCCAGCATTTT. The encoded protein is CASSYRGLGNQPQHF.

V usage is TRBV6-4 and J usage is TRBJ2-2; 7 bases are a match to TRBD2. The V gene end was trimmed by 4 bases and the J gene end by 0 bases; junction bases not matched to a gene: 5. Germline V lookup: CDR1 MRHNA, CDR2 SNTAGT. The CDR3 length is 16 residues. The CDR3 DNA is TGTGCCAGCAGTGTATCTAGCGGCGCGAACACCGGGGAGCTGTTTTTT. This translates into CASSVSSGANTGELFF.

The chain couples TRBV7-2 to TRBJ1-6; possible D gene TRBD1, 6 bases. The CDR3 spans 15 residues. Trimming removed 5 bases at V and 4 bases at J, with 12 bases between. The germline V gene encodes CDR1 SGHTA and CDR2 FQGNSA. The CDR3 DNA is TGTGCCAGCAGCCCAGGCAGGGGTTATAATTCACCCCTCCACTTT. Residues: CASSPGRGYNSPLHF.

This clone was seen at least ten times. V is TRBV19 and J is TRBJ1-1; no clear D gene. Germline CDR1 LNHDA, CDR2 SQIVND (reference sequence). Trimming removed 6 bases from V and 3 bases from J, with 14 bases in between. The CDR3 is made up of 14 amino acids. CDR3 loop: CASSPRLDYTEAFF. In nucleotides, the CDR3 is TGTGCCAGTAGCCCGAGATTGGACTACACTGAAGCTTTCTTT.

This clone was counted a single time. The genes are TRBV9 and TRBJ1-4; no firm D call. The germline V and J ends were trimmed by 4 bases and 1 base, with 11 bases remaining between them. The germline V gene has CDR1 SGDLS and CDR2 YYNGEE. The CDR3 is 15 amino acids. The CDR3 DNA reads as TGTGCCAGCAGCCCTAGAGGGCAAACTAATGAAAAACTGTTTTTT. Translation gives CASSPRGQTNEKLFF. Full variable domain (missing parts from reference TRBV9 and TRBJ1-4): DSGVTQTPKHLITATGQRVTLRCSPRSGDLSVYWYQQSLDQGLQFLIQYYNGEERAKGNILERFSAQQFPDLHSELNLSSLELGDSALYFCASSPRGQTNEKLFFGSGTQLSVL.

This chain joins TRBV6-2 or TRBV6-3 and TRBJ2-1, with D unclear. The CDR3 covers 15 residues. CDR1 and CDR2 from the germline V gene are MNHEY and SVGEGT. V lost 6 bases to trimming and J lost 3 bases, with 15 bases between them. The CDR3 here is CASSPSRNRYNEQFF. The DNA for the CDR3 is TGTGCCAGCAGCCCTTCCAGAAACCGCTACAATGAGCAGTTCTTC.

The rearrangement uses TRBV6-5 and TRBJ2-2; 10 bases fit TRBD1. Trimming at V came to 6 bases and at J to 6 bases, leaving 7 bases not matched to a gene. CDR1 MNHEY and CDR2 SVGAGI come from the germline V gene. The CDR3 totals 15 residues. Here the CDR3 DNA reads TGTGCCAGCAGCCCCGGGACAGGGGCCTCCGGGGAGCTGTTTTTT. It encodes CASSPGTGASGELFF.